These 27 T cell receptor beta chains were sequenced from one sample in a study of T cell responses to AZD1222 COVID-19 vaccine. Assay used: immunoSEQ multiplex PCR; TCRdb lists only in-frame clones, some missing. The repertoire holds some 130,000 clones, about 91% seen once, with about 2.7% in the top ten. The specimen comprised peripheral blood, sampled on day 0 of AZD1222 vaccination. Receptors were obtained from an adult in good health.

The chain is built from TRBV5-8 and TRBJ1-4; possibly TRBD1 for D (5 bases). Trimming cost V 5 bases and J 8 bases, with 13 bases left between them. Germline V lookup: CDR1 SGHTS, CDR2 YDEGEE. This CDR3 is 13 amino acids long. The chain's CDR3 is CASRLRGGEKLFF. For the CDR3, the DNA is TGTGCCAGCAGGCTGAGGGGAGGAGAAAAACTGTTTTTT.

The CDR3 DNA reads as TGCAGCGTTGAACCTCCAGACAGAGTCTCCTACAATGAGCAGTTCTTC. This gives the protein CSVEPPDRVSYNEQFF. The gene calls are TRBV29-1 and TRBJ2-1; TRBD1 is a possible D gene (5 bases). Germline V gene sequence: CDR1 SQVTM, CDR2 ANQGSEA. Trimming stripped 2 bases from V and 0 bases from J, with 14 bases between. There are 16 residues in the CDR3.

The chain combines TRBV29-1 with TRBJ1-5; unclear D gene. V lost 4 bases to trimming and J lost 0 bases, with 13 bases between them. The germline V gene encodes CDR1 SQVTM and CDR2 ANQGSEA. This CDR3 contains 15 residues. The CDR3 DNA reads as TGCAGCGTTGTTCTAAATGGCTATAGCAATCAGCCCCAGCATTTT. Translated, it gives CSVVLNGYSNQPQHF.

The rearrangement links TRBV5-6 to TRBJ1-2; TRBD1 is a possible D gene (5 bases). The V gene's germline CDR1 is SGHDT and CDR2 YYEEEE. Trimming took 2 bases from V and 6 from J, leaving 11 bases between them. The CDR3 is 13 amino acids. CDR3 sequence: CASSFLAGNGYTF. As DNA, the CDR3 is TGTGCCAGCAGCTTTTTAGCAGGGAATGGCTACACCTTC.

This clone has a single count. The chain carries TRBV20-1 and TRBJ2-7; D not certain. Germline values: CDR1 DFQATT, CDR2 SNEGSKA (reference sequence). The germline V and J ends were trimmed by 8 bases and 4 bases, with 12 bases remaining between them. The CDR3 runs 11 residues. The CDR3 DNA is TGCAGTCCCTTAGCCTTATACGAGCAGTACTTC. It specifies CSPLALYEQYF.

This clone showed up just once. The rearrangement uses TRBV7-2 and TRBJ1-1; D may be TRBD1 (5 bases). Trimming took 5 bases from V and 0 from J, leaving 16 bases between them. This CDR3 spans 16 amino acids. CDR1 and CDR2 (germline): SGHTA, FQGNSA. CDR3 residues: CASSPQRGRMNTEAFF. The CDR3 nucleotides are TGTGCCAGCAGCCCCCAACGGGGACGGATGAACACTGAAGCTTTCTTT.

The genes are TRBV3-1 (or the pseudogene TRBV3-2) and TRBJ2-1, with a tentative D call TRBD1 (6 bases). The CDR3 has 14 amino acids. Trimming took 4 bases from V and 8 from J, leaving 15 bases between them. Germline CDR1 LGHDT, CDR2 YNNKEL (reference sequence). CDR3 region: CASSRGPQGYEQFF. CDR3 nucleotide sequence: TGTGCCAGCAGCCGAGGACCCCAGGGGTATGAGCAGTTCTTC.

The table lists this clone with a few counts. This chain's CDR3 is CATSRDESYNEQFF. CDR3 in DNA: TGTGCCACCAGCAGAGATGAGAGCTACAATGAGCAGTTCTTC. This chain connects TRBV15 to TRBJ2-1; D unresolved. CDR3 size: 14 residues. Germline V gene sequence: CDR1 LNHNV, CDR2 YYDKDF (reference sequence). Trimming took off 0 bases at V and 3 bases at J, with 6 bases between the two ends.

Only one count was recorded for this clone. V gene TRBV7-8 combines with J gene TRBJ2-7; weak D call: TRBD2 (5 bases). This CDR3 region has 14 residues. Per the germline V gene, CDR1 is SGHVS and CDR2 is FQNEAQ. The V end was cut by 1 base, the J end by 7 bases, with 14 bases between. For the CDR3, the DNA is TGTGCCAGCAGCTTAGATCGGGGTCTATGGGAGCAGTACTTC. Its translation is CASSLDRGLWEQYF.

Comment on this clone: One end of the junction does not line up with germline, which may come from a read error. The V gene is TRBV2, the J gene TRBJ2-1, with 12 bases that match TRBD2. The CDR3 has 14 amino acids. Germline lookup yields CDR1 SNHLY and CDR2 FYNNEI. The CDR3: CATNLAGGYTEQFF. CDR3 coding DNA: TGTGCCACCAACCTAGCGGGAGGGTACACTGAGCAGTTCTTC.

CDR3 protein: CASSLDGQGNTEAFF. CDR3 DNA: TGTGCCAGCAGCTTAGACGGACAGGGGAACACTGAAGCTTTCTTT. The chain combines TRBV7-9 with TRBJ1-1; 8 bases align to TRBD1. Germline V lookup: CDR1 SEHNR, CDR2 FQNEAQ (reference sequence). V trimming: 1 base; J trimming: 1 base; junction bases outside the gene matches: 2. The CDR3 length is 15 residues.

Written as DNA, the CDR3 is TGTGCCAGCAGTTACCGGACTGAAGCTTTCTTT. The encoded protein is CASSYRTEAFF. V and J are TRBV6-5 and TRBJ1-1; D gene uncertain. The CDR3 totals 11 residues. V lost 2 bases to trimming and J lost 5 bases, with 3 bases between them. Germline CDR1 is MNHEY and CDR2 is SVGAGI.

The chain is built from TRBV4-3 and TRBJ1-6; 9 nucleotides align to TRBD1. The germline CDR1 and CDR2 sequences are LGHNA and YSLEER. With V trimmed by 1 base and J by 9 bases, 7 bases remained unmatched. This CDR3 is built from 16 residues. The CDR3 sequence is CASSQGTGGVGSPLHF. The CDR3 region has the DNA TGCGCCAGCAGCCAAGGAACAGGGGGCGTGGGTTCACCCCTCCACTTT.

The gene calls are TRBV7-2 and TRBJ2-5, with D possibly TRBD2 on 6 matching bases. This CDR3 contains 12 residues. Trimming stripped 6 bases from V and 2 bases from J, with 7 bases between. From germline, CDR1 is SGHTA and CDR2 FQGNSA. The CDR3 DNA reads TGTGCCAGCAGGGAGGGACAAGAGACCCAGTACTTC. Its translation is CASREGQETQYF.

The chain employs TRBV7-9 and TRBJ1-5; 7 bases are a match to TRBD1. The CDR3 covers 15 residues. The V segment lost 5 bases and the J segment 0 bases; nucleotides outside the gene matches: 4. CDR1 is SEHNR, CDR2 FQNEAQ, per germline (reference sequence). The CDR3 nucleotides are TGTGCCAGCAGCCCTGGGACAGATAGCAATCAGCCCCAGCATTTT. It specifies CASSPGTDSNQPQHF.

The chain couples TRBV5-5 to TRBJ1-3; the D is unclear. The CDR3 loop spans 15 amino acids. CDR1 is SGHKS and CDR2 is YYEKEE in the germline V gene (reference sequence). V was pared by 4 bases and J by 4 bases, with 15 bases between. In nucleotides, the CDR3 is TGTGCCAGCAGCCCTGCGGCGGTAGAAGGAAACACCATATATTTT. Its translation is CASSPAAVEGNTIYF.

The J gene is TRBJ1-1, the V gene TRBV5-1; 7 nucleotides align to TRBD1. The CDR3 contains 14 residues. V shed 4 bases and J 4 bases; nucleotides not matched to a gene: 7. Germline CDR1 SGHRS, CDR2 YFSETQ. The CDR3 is CASSTDRVGTEAFF. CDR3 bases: TGCGCCAGCAGCACTGACAGGGTTGGCACTGAAGCTTTCTTT.

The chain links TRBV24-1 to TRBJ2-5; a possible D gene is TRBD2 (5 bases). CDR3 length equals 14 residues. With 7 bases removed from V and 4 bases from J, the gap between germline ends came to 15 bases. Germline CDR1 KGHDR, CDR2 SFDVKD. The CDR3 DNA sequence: TGTGCCACCAGCACCTGGGGAGATCCAGAGACCCAGTACTTC. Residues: CATSTWGDPETQYF.

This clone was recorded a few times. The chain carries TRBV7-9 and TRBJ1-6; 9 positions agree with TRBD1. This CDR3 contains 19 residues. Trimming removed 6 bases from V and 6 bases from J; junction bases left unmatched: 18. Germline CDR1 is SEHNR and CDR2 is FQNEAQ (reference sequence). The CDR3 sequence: CASSWTVGQGRRSNSPLHF. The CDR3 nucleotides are TGTGCCAGCAGTTGGACCGTGGGACAGGGTAGGCGCAGTAATTCACCCCTCCACTTT.

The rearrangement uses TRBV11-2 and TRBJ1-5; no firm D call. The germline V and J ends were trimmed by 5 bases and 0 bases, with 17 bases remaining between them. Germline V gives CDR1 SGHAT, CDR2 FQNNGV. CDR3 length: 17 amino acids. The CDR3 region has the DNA TGTGCCAGCAGCCTGTTTTCCGAGGAGGGTAGCAATCAGCCCCAGCATTTT. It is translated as CASSLFSEEGSNQPQHF.

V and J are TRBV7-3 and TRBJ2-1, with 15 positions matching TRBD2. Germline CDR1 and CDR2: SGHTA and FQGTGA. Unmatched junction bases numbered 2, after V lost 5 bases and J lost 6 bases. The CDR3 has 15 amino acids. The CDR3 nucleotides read TGTGCCAGCAGCCGGACTAGCGGGAGGGGCAATGAGCAGTTCTTC. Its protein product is CASSRTSGRGNEQFF.

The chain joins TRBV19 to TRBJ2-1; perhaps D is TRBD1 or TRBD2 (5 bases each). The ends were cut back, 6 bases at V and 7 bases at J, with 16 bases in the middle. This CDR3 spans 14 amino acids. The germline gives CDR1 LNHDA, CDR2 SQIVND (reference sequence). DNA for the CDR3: TGTGCCAGTAGCCCGGGACCGACCCGAAATGAGCAGTTCTTC. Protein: CASSPGPTRNEQFF.

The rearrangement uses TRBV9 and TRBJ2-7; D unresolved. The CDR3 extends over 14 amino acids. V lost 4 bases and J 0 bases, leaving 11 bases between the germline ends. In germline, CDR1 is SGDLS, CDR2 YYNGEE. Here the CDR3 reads CASSPDPISYEQYF. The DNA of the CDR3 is TGTGCCAGCAGCCCCGACCCGATCTCCTACGAGCAGTACTTC.

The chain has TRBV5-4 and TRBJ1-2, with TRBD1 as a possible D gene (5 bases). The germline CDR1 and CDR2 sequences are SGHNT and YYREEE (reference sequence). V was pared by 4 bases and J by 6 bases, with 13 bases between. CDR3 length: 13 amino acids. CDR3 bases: TGTGCCAGCAGCAATCCCGGGACGGATGGCTACACCTTC. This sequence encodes CASSNPGTDGYTF.

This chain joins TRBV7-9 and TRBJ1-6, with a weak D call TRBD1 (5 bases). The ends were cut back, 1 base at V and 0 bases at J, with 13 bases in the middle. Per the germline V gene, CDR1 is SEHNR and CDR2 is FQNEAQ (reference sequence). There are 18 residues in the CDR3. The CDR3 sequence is CASSLVGQASSYNSPLHF. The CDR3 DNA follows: TGTGCCAGCAGCTTAGTGGGGCAGGCCAGCTCCTATAATTCACCCCTCCACTTT.

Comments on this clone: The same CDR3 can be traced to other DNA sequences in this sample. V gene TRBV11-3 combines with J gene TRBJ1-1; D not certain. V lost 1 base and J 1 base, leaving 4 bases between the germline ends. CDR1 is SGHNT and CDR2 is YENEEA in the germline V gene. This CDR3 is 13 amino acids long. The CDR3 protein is CASSLGQNTEAFF. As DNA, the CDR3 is TGTGCCAGCAGCTTAGGCCAGAACACTGAAGCTTTCTTT. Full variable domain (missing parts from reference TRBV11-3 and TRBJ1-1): EAGVVQSPRYKIIEKKQPVAFWCNPISGHNTLYWYLQNLGQGPELLIRYENEEAVDDSQLPKDRFSAERLKGVDSTLKIQPAELGDSAVYLCASSLGQNTEAFFGQGTRLTVV.

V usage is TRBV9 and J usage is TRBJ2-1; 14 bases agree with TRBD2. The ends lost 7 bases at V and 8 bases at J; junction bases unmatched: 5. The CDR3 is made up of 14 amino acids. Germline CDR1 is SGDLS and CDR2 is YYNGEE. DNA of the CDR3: TGTGCCAGCGGAAGACTAGCGGGAGGGGATGAGCAGTTCTTC. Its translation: CASGRLAGGDEQFF.